What follows are 9 T cell receptor beta chains derived from one specimen sequenced in a study of T cells after yellow fever vaccination. TCRdb used MiXCR to reprocess the 5' RACE reads, holding one entry per CDR3 protein. Of about 69,000 distinct CDR3 sequences in the sample, under 6.5% were seen once. The sample in question was CD4+ T cells sorted from PBMCs, obtained roughly 15 days after the first yellow fever vaccination. Receptors originate from a man between 18 and 35 years old who received the YFV17D yellow fever vaccine.

This clonotype has a count of ten or more. The chain has TRBV4-3 and TRBJ2-5, with 11 bases fitting TRBD2. The CDR3 is made up of 16 amino acids. V lost 3 bases, J lost 4 bases, and 7 bases stayed unmatched. Per the germline V gene, CDR1 is LGHNA and CDR2 is YSLEER. The DNA for the CDR3 is TGCGCCAGCAGCCAGACGGGACTAGCGGCCTCAGAGACCCAGTACTTC. It is translated as CASSQTGLAASETQYF.

This clonotype was recorded many times. V and J are TRBV20-1 and TRBJ2-1; 11 nucleotides line up with TRBD2. Unmatched junction bases numbered 4, after V lost 0 bases and J lost 3 bases. The length of the CDR3 is 16 residues. Germline V lookup: CDR1 DFQATT, CDR2 SNEGSKA (reference sequence). The CDR3 loop is CSARDLAGGNYNEQFF. The CDR3 DNA reads as TGCAGTGCTAGAGATCTAGCGGGGGGCAACTACAATGAGCAGTTCTTC.

Ten or more counts support this clonotype. This CDR3 is CSARRFYRASTDTQYF. CDR3 DNA sequence: TGCAGTGCTAGACGCTTTTATCGTGCTAGCACAGATACGCAGTATTTT. The rearrangement uses TRBV20-1 and TRBJ2-3; no clear D. Trimming removed 2 bases from V and 0 bases from J, with 15 bases in between. Germline V gives CDR1 DFQATT, CDR2 SNEGSKA (reference sequence). The CDR3 extends over 16 amino acids.

This clonotype has a count of ten or more. The gene calls are TRBV5-1 and TRBJ1-6; D gene ambiguous. The germline CDR1 and CDR2 sequences are SGHRS and YFSETQ. The CDR3 length is 16 residues. Trimming removed 3 bases at V and 10 bases at J, with 20 bases between. Written as DNA, the CDR3 is TGCGCCAGCAGCTACCTCGGGTCCCTGCCTGGGTCACCCCTCCACTTT. Translated: CASSYLGSLPGSPLHF.

The sample holds one count of this clonotype. A much larger clone differs by one base, so this may be a read error. The J gene is TRBJ2-3, the V gene TRBV6-1, with 10 bases aligning to TRBD2. Germline lookup yields CDR1 MNHNS and CDR2 SASEGT. The junction had 1 base not matched to a gene; V was cut back by 6 bases and J by 1 base. This CDR3 region has 14 residues. The CDR3 reads CASSTSGGTDTQYF. DNA for the CDR3: TGTGCCAGCAGCACTAGCGGGGGCACAGATACGCAGTATTTT.

This clonotype appeared many times. V and J are TRBV5-5 and TRBJ2-2; 8 bases line up with TRBD1. The CDR3 has 16 amino acids. V lost 0 bases and J lost 0; bases outside the gene matches: 1. Germline V gene sequence: CDR1 SGHKS, CDR2 YYEKEE (reference sequence). The CDR3 here is CASSLVTGANTGELFF. The CDR3 DNA follows: TGTGCCAGCAGCTTGGTGACAGGGGCGAACACCGGGGAGCTGTTTTTT.

In regard to this clonotype: This may be a read error, as it is one base from a much larger clone. The chain carries TRBV29-1 and TRBJ2-5; D remains unclear. Deletions cut 3 bases from V and 2 bases from J, with 16 bases between. This CDR3 has 15 residues. Germline CDR1 SQVTM, CDR2 ANQGSEA. CDR3 DNA sequence: TGCAGCGTTGAGGGTCGACTGGGGAAGCAAGAGACCCAGTACTTC. This sequence encodes CSVEGRLGKQETQYF. Full variable domain (outside the CDR3, taken from reference TRBV29-1 and TRBJ2-5): SAVISQKPSRDICQRGTSLTIQCQVDSQVTMMFWYRQQPGQSLTLIATANQGSEATYESGFVIDKFPISRPNLTFSTLTVSNMSPEDSSIYLCSVEGRLGKQETQYFGPGTRLLVL.

This clonotype has ten or more counts. The chain joins TRBV12-3 or TRBV12-4 to TRBJ2-2; tentatively, D is TRBD2 (6 bases). Trimming shortened V by 6 bases and J by 5 bases, and 16 bases separated the two germline ends. The CDR3 loop spans 15 amino acids. CDR3 protein: CASSPRDSLTGELFF. CDR3 nucleotides: TGTGCCAGCAGCCCTCGGGACTCCCTAACCGGGGAGCTGTTTTTT.

The sample holds many counts of this clonotype. The chain recombines TRBV7-2 with TRBJ1-1, with 10 bases that match TRBD1. The CDR3 has 16 residues. CDR1 and CDR2 (germline): SGHTA, FQGNSA. J was trimmed by 6 bases and V by 0 bases; bases with no gene match: 7. Here the CDR3 reads CASSLAGTGAGAEAFF. DNA of the CDR3: TGTGCCAGCAGCTTAGCCGGGACAGGGGCTGGCGCTGAAGCTTTCTTT.